This T cell receptor beta chain was sequenced during a study of T-cell memory formation after mild COVID-19. Notes on the study in general: Chiefly within CM and EM were the contracting CD4+ clones; CD8+ ones were within EMRA. Some SARS-CoV-2-responding clones were already detected in memory before infection.

This clonotype was recorded a few times. What it binds is not known. Germline CDR1 MNHEY, CDR2 SVGEGT. V was clipped by 2 bases and J by 0 bases, with 14 bases between them. This CDR3 has 17 residues. TCR alpha and TCR beta cDNA libraries carrying sample barcodes and UMIs were produced by 5'RACE using constant-segment primers. One entry per CDR3 protein, called by TCRdb with MiXCR from the 5' RACE reads. The sample gives more than 400,000 distinct CDR3 sequences, around a sixth of which show up once; about 12% is in the top ten. The clonotype originates from an adult woman who had mild COVID-19 (a few samples of this study predate the infection). Cell type and time point are not known. What was sequenced was PBMCs or a T cell subset sorted from them (not recorded which). V gene TRBV6-2 or TRBV6-3 combines with J gene TRBJ1-5, with D maybe TRBD1 (5 bases). The CDR3 loop is CASSYIQERDSNQPQHF. The CDR3 region has the DNA TGTGCCAGCAGTTACATACAGGAGCGGGATAGCAATCAGCCCCAGCATTTT.